These 2 T cell receptor beta chains were all obtained from the same sample, sequenced in a study of OX40 agonist ivuxolimab in advanced cancers. Assay used: immunoSEQ multiplex PCR; TCRdb lists only in-frame clones, some missing. This sample has under 150,000 clones, with just over 90% found just once. This sample comprised CD4+ or CD8+ T cells sorted from blood, obtained in a trial of the OX40 agonist ivuxolimab. All receptors derive from an adult with an advanced solid tumor such as melanoma, head and neck, liver or kidney cancer.

This chain links TRBV28 with TRBJ1-5, with no clear D. Germline V gene sequence: CDR1 MDHEN, CDR2 SYDVKM. V was shortened by 3 bases and J by 10 bases, with 19 bases between the two germline ends. This CDR3 contains 15 residues. CDR3 region: CASSFPLRGEQPQHF. The CDR3 DNA follows: TGTGCCAGCAGTTTCCCCTTACGGGGTGAGCAACCCCAGCATTTT.

This rearrangement joins TRBV5-4 to TRBJ2-2, with D maybe TRBD1 (6 bases). CDR1 and CDR2 (germline): SGHNT, YYREEE (reference sequence). This CDR3 contains 14 residues. The V end lost 0 bases, the J end lost 7 bases, and 10 bases lay between the germline ends. CDR3 coding DNA: TGTGCCAGCAGCTTGGGGGGGCATAACGGGGAGCTGTTTTTT. This sequence encodes CASSLGGHNGELFF.